A single sample gave rise to the 32 T cell receptor beta chains below, sequenced in a study of tumor and adjacent non-tumor tissue in lung cancer. No cell sorting was done before RNA was extracted from the tissue. A modified ARM-PCR protocol with three rounds of nested PCR amplified TCRbeta. TCRdb recomputed calls from the multiplex PCR reads with MiXCR, one row per CDR3 protein. Found here are 130,000 or so distinct CDR3 sequences, about 66% of them singletons; the top ten hold over 10%. The sequenced material came from lung tumor tissue. These receptors all stem from a man under 40 with non-small cell lung cancer.

Remarks on this clonotype: One end of the junction fails to match germline, which may point to a read error. The rearrangement links TRBV12-3 or TRBV12-4 to TRBJ2-1; no definite D call. The CDR3 contains 12 residues. CDR3 nucleotide sequence: TGTGCCGGCAGTGCTTACTGGAGCGAGCAGTTCTTC. This codes for CAGSAYWSEQFF.

The genes are TRBV2 and TRBJ2-3; D is undetermined. With 5 bases removed from V and 2 bases from J, the gap between germline ends came to 8 bases. This CDR3 comprises 13 residues. The germline V gene has CDR1 SNHLY and CDR2 FYNNEI. Written as DNA, the CDR3 is TGTGCCAGCAGTAGACTCCTCACAGATACGCAGTATTTT. Protein sequence: CASSRLLTDTQYF.

The chain couples TRBV11-2 to TRBJ1-6; D gene ambiguous. The CDR3 has 14 amino acids. Trimming took 9 bases from V and 7 from J, leaving 16 bases between them. Germline-derived CDR1 and CDR2 are SGHAT and FQNNGV. The CDR3 nucleotides are TGTGCCAGTGAAGCCAACAGCGGGAATTCACCCCTCCACTTT. This gives the protein CASEANSGNSPLHF.

The CDR3 region has the DNA TGCGCCAGCAGCCAGCCCGGACTAGCTGGGGGCCCGGGGTACAATGAGCAGTTCTTC. Translating gives CASSQPGLAGGPGYNEQFF. The gene calls are TRBV4-1 and TRBJ2-1; 8 nucleotides line up with TRBD2. Trimming took 3 bases from V and 4 from J; bases not matched to a gene: 17. The CDR3 covers 19 residues. Germline CDR1 is MGHRA and CDR2 is YSYEKL.

Regarding this clonotype: Relative to the germline gene, one junction end is altered; a read error may explain this. This CDR3 is CTSSPTKSFNYGYTF. CDR3 in DNA: TGCACCAGCAGCCCAACAAAGTCTTTTAACTATGGCTACACCTTC. The rearrangement joins TRBV4-1 to TRBJ1-2; D call uncertain. Germline CDR1 is MGHRA and CDR2 is YSYEKL. The CDR3 length is 15 residues.

This clonotype was detected only a few times. This chain joins TRBV5-1 and TRBJ2-2; D ambiguous. The CDR3 covers 12 residues. The V gene's germline CDR1 is SGHRS and CDR2 YFSETQ. V lost 1 base and J 5 bases, leaving 3 bases between the germline ends. CDR3 residues: CASSLWTGELFF. The DNA for the CDR3 is TGCGCCAGCAGCTTGTGGACCGGGGAGCTGTTTTTT.

The V and J genes are TRBV7-8 and TRBJ2-4, with 7 bases fitting TRBD1. CDR1 and CDR2 from the germline V gene are SGHVS and FQNEAQ. V gave up 0 bases and J gave up 10 bases; unmatched junction bases: 12. The CDR3 loop spans 16 amino acids. CDR3 protein: CASSLAGGALFKIQYF. The DNA for the CDR3 is TGTGCCAGCAGCTTAGCAGGGGGCGCGTTGTTCAAGATTCAGTACTTC.

With regard to this clonotype: A read error may be the cause here, since a much bigger clone is one base away. V is TRBV6-5 and J is TRBJ2-1, with D perhaps being TRBD1 or TRBD2 (5 bases each). Germline V gene data show CDR1 as MNHEY and CDR2 as SVGAGI. The CDR3 has 15 amino acids. Trimming took off 4 bases at V and 3 bases at J, with 13 bases between the two ends. This CDR3 reads CASSWRRGDYNEQFF. CDR3 coding DNA: TGTGCCAGCAGTTGGAGGAGAGGGGACTACAATGAGCAGTTCTTC.

The table lists this clonotype with many counts. The chain is built from TRBV12-3 or TRBV12-4 and TRBJ2-6, with D perhaps TRBD1 or TRBD2 (5 bases each). V was cut by 4 bases and J by 0 bases, with 19 bases left in between. There are 19 residues in the CDR3. The CDR3 DNA reads TGTGCCAGCAGTTCCTCCCGTCTGGGGGTGGGCTCTGGGGCCAACGTCCTGACTTTC. Its protein product is CASSSSRLGVGSGANVLTF.

Of note for this clonotype: A single base separates this from a much larger clone, so it may be a read error. The CDR3 DNA reads as TGCAGTGCTACGCCTAGCGGGGCGAGGTCCGAGCAGTACTTC. Protein sequence: CSATPSGARSEQYF. This chain connects TRBV20-1 to TRBJ2-7; 9 positions agree with TRBD2. Germline lookup yields CDR1 DFQATT and CDR2 SNEGSKA (reference sequence). There are 14 residues in the CDR3. V trimming: 4 bases; J trimming: 6 bases; junction bases outside the gene matches: 10.

This clonotype was detected once. This is likely a read error, given that the CDR3 carries no conserved phenylalanine or tryptophan at its end. V is TRBV11-2 and J is TRBJ2-3; 8 positions match TRBD2. The germline CDR1 and CDR2 sequences are SGHAT and FQNNGV. The CDR3 consists of 17 residues. The CDR3 DNA sequence: TGTGCAAGCAGCATCCGCTCAGCGGGAGTATTGGGAGATACGCAGTATCTT. The encoded protein is CASSIRSAGVLGDTQYL.

As regards this clonotype: One end of the junction fails to match germline, which may point to a read error. The gene calls are TRBV11-3 and TRBJ2-1; a weak D match, TRBD1 (6 bases). Germline CDR1 SGHNT, CDR2 YENEEA. CDR3 length: 14 residues. The CDR3 region has the DNA TGTACCAGCAGCCTACAGGGTCCGGGCAATAAGCAGTTCTTC. Its protein product is CTSSLQGPGNKQFF.

The chain is built from TRBV5-5 and TRBJ1-1; a weak D match, TRBD1 (6 bases). The CDR3 sequence is 14 residues long. Trimming cost V 2 bases and J 3 bases, with 11 bases left between them. Germline values: CDR1 SGHKS, CDR2 YYEKEE (reference sequence). CDR3 sequence reads: CASSLGQLDTEAFF. The CDR3 DNA is TGTGCCAGCAGCTTAGGACAGCTAGACACTGAAGCTTTCTTT.

A remark on this clonotype: The junction shows a germline mismatch at one end, possibly a read error. J is TRBJ1-5 and V is TRBV11-1, with D perhaps TRBD1 (6 bases). The CDR3 has 14 residues. Germline CDR1 reads SGHAT; CDR2 reads FQDESV (reference sequence). The CDR3 DNA is TGTGCTAGCAGCTTGGGGGCTGGGGATCGGCCCCAGCATTTT. Amino acid sequence: CASSLGAGDRPQHF.

This clonotype was detected once. A junction boundary mismatches the germline segment, possibly from a read error. The gene calls are TRBV6-5 and TRBJ2-7; 11 positions agree with TRBD2. The germline gives CDR1 MNHEY, CDR2 SVGAGI. This CDR3 is built from 17 residues. This CDR3 is CASREPLTGTSGLEQYF. The CDR3 region has the DNA TGTGCCAGCAGGGAACCCCTCACCGGGACTAGCGGTCTCGAGCAATACTTC.

Points on this clonotype: A read error may account for a junction end that differs from germline. V gene TRBV4-2 combines with J gene TRBJ1-5, with 7 bases fitting TRBD1. The CDR3 has 15 residues. The V gene's germline CDR1 is LGHNA and CDR2 YNFKEQ. This chain's CDR3 is CASSQEGQSNHPQHF. The CDR3 DNA reads as TGTGCCAGCAGCCAAGAGGGACAGTCGAATCATCCCCAGCATTTT.

Comment on this clonotype: One junction end does not reproduce the germline sequence, and a read error may be involved. V and J are TRBV2 and TRBJ2-3; D is unclear. The CDR3 is made up of 12 amino acids. Germline CDR1 SNHLY, CDR2 FYNNEI. DNA of the CDR3: TGTGTCAGCAGTGCCGATGCAGATACGCAGTATTTT. Translated, it gives CVSSADADTQYF.

This clonotype was seen just once. Since a much larger clone is just one base distant, this may be a read error. V usage is TRBV29-1 and J usage is TRBJ2-5; TRBD2 matches at 7 bases. The J call may be wrong; the DNA end is better matched by TRBJ2-1. The CDR3 is made up of 12 amino acids. Per germline, CDR1 SQVTM and CDR2 ANQGSEA. CDR3 loop: CSVAAGAETQFF. The CDR3 DNA reads as TGCAGCGTTGCGGCGGGAGCAGAGACCCAGTTCTTC.

In this sample, this clonotype turned up a few times. A much larger clone differs from this one at a single base, so this may be a read error. This rearrangement joins TRBV20-1 to TRBJ1-6; TRBD1 matches at 10 bases. The CDR3 length is 16 residues. Germline CDR1 DFQATT, CDR2 SNEGSKA (reference sequence). In DNA, the CDR3 is TGCAGTGCTAGAGACCTCGGACAGGGGGGAAATTCACCCATCCACTTT. Protein product: CSARDLGQGGNSPIHF.

Points on this clonotype: The germline gene is not matched at one end of the junction; a read error may be the cause. The chain combines TRBV6-9 with TRBJ1-2, with unresolved D. Germline-derived CDR1 and CDR2 are MNHGY and SVAAGI. The CDR3 is 16 amino acids. This CDR3 reads CVSSCLFNKGYHGYTF. Here the CDR3 DNA reads TGTGTCAGCAGTTGTCTCTTCAATAAGGGCTACCATGGCTACACCTTC.

Concerning this clonotype itself: A much more abundant neighbour one base away suggests this may be a read error. The rearrangement links TRBV4-2 to TRBJ2-3, with 12 bases that match TRBD2. This CDR3 has 16 amino acids. In germline, CDR1 is LGHNA, CDR2 YNFKEQ. J was trimmed by 5 bases and V by 5 bases; bases with no gene match: 8. The CDR3 spells CASSYSSGRAEDTQYF. In nucleotides, the CDR3 is TGTGCCAGCAGCTACTCTAGCGGGAGGGCCGAAGATACGCAGTATTTT.

A remark on this clonotype: Just one base apart from a much larger clone, this may be a read error. V gene TRBV5-1 combines with J gene TRBJ1-1, with D unclear. The V gene lost 6 bases and the J gene lost 1 base, with 13 bases spanning the gap. The CDR3 is 14 residues long. Germline CDR1 reads SGHRS; CDR2 reads YFSETQ. The CDR3 bases are TGCGCCAGCAACTTTCAAGACTCGAACACTGAAGCTTTCTTT. Translation: CASNFQDSNTEAFF.

This clonotype was recorded many times. V usage is TRBV11-2 and J usage is TRBJ1-1; 8 bases fit TRBD1. V was clipped by 10 bases and J by 0 bases; unmatched bases: 10. The CDR3 is 15 residues long. Per the germline V gene, CDR1 is SGHAT and CDR2 is FQNNGV. CDR3 amino acids: CATISGGDLNTEAFF. DNA for the CDR3: TGTGCCACCATCTCAGGGGGCGACTTGAACACTGAAGCTTTCTTT. The full variable domain, with the rest looked up from reference TRBV11-2 and TRBJ1-1, is EAGVAQSPRYKIIEKRQSVAFWCNPISGHATLYWYQQILGQGPKLLIQFQNNGVVDDSQLPKDRFSAERLKGVDSTLKIQPAKLEDSAVYLCATISGGDLNTEAFFGQGTRLTVV.

Only a few counts were recorded for this clonotype. A read error is possible here, since a much larger clone lies one base away. This chain connects TRBV29-1 to TRBJ2-1; no clear D gene. Germline V CDR1 and CDR2: SQVTM, ANQGSEA. This CDR3 is 12 amino acids long. The ends were cut back, 7 bases at V and 3 bases at J, with 10 bases in the middle. The CDR3: CSARVYYNEQFF. The CDR3 DNA is TGCAGCGCTAGGGTCTACTACAATGAGCAGTTCTTC.

About this clonotype itself: A junction end diverges from the germline sequence, so it may reflect a read error. V and J are TRBV6-5 and TRBJ2-7; D remains unclear. The CDR3 is 16 amino acids. Germline values: CDR1 MNHEY, CDR2 SVGAGI. As DNA, the CDR3 is TGTGCCAGCAGTCACGGCAGTAGCTTGAGCTCCTACGAGCAATACTTC. Amino acids: CASSHGSSLSSYEQYF.

The genes are TRBV20-1 and TRBJ2-1; D is perhaps TRBD1 or TRBD2 (6 bases each). Trimming pared 8 bases from V and 5 bases from J, leaving 19 bases between. The length of the CDR3 is 14 residues. In germline, CDR1 is DFQATT, CDR2 SNEGSKA (reference sequence). DNA of the CDR3: TGCAGTACGCAACGGGGGCCCACCCACAATGAGCAGTTCTTC. Translation gives CSTQRGPTHNEQFF.

This clonotype turned up a few times. The rearrangement uses TRBV11-2 and TRBJ2-1, with D perhaps TRBD2 (5 bases). This CDR3 region has 15 residues. V shed 1 base and J shed 4 bases, with 11 bases lying between them. The germline gives CDR1 SGHAT, CDR2 FQNNGV. The CDR3 nucleotides are TGTGCCAGCAGCTTAGGAGGGAGAGTGTACAATGAGCAGTTCTTC. This sequence encodes CASSLGGRVYNEQFF.

With regard to this clonotype: A much larger clone lies a single base off, so this may be a read error. Because the CDR3 is missing its conserved closing phenylalanine or tryptophan, this is likely a read error. This chain connects TRBV6-5 to TRBJ2-3; 11 bases align to TRBD2. J was trimmed by 3 bases and V by 6 bases; bases with no gene match: 5. This CDR3 spans 15 amino acids. Germline V gene lookup returns CDR1 MNHEY and CDR2 SVGAGI. The CDR3 is CASRIAGGLTDTQYI. The CDR3, as DNA: TGTGCCAGCAGGATAGCGGGAGGGCTGACAGATACGCAGTATATT.

A note on this clonotype: Compared with germline, one end of the junction differs, possibly owing to a read error. V gene TRBV20-1 combines with J gene TRBJ2-1, with D tentatively TRBD2 (7 bases). The CDR3 consists of 15 residues. Germline CDR1 DFQATT, CDR2 SNEGSKA (reference sequence). The CDR3 region is CSAGTGGGIINEQLF. The DNA of the CDR3 is TGCAGTGCCGGGACGGGGGGCGGAATAATCAATGAGCAGTTATTC.

At least ten counts were recorded for this clonotype. The rearrangement links TRBV11-2 to TRBJ2-3; 7 bases map to TRBD2. The CDR3 is 14 residues long. Germline CDR1 is SGHAT and CDR2 is FQNNGV. V shed 3 bases and J 2 bases; nucleotides not matched to a gene: 2. DNA of the CDR3: TGTGCCAGCAGCTTGGCGGGAGACACAGATACGCAGTATTTT. Translation gives CASSLAGDTDTQYF. Based on the CDR3 plus reference TRBV11-2 and TRBJ2-3, the full variable domain is EAGVAQSPRYKIIEKRQSVAFWCNPISGHATLYWYQQILGQGPKLLIQFQNNGVVDDSQLPKDRFSAERLKGVDSTLKIQPAKLEDSAVYLCASSLAGDTDTQYFGPGTRLTVL.

To note about this clonotype: This could be a read error, since a much larger clone is one nucleotide away. This chain uses TRBV4-3 with TRBJ2-7; either TRBD1 or TRBD2 may supply D (6 bases each). Trimming left V 0 bases short and J 7 bases short, with 22 bases between. The germline V gene encodes CDR1 LGHNA and CDR2 YSLEER. The CDR3 is made up of 17 amino acids. CDR3 region: CASSQDSYGRGRYEQYF. CDR3 bases: TGCGCCAGCAGCCAAGATTCCTACGGACGGGGGCGTTATGAGCAGTACTTC.

As concerns this clonotype: This may be a read error, as it is one base from a much larger clone. The genes are TRBV6-5 and TRBJ1-1, with D uncertain. Deletions cut 6 bases from V and 12 bases from J, with 14 bases between. The CDR3 length is 11 residues. Germline CDR1 reads MNHEY; CDR2 reads SVGAGI. The CDR3 DNA reads as TGTGCCAGCAGCTCCTGGCCAGAACCTTTCTTT. This codes for CASSSWPEPFF.